This T cell receptor beta chain was documented in a study of cytomegalovirus exposure and HLA in healthy donors. Study-wide context: Among the roughly 400 genotyped donors, approximately 82% were placed in the Caucasian-associated ancestry cluster.

With 60 Vbeta and 13 Jbeta primers, the PCR was carried out. Data came from immunoSEQ multiplex PCR; TCRdb stores just in-frame clones and leaves some out. The sample lists about 270,000 clones; roughly two thirds were seen once. The CDR3 is made up of 15 amino acids. Germline CDR1 reads GTSNPN; CDR2 reads SVGIG (reference sequence). The sample holds a few counts of this clone. Antigen specificity is unknown. One end of the junction fails to match germline, which may point to a read error. Overall study results and limits: A cluster of highly shared sequence variants was likely a sequencing artifact. Prior analysis indicated that the majority of TCR beta V segments exhibited productivity approximately 90% or approximately 30% of the time.

The sequencing input was PBMCs. This TCR derives from a female donor in good health and CMV-seronegative. The V call is TRBV30, the J call TRBJ2-3; 11 bases map to TRBD2. This chain's CDR3 is CAWGVAGGFADTQYF. The CDR3, as DNA: TGTGCCTGGGGTGTAGCGGGAGGGTTCGCAGATACGCAGTATTTT.